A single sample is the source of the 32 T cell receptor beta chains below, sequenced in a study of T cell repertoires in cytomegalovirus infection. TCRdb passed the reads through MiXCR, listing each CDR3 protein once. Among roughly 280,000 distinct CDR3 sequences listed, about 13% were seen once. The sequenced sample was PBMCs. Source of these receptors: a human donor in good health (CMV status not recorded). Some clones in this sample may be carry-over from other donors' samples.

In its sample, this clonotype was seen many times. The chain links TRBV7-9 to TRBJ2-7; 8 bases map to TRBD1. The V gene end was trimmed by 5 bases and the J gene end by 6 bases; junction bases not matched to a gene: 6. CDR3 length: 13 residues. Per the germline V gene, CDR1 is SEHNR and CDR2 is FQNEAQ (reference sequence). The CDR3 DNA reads TGTGCCAGCAGCCCTACCGACAGGGGCGAGCAGTACTTC. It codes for CASSPTDRGEQYF. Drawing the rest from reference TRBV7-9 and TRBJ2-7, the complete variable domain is DTGVSQNPRHKITKRGQNVTFRCDPISEHNRLYWYRQTLGQGPEFLTYFQNEAQLEKSRLLSDRFSAERPKGSFSTLEIQRTEQGDSAMYLCASSPTDRGEQYFGPGTRLTVT.

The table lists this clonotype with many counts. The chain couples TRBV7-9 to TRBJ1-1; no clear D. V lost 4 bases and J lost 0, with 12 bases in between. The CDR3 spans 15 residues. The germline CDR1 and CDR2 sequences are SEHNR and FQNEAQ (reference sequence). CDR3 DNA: TGTGCCAGCAGCTCGCCTCTGGGTATGAACACTGAAGCTTTCTTT. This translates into CASSSPLGMNTEAFF.

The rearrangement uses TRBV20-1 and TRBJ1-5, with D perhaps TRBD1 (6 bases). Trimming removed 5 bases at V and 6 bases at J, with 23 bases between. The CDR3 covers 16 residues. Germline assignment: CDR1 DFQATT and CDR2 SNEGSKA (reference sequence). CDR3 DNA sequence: TGCAGTGCTTCACCCGCGACAGGTTTAAGGGGTCAGCCCCAGCATTTT. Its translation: CSASPATGLRGQPQHF.

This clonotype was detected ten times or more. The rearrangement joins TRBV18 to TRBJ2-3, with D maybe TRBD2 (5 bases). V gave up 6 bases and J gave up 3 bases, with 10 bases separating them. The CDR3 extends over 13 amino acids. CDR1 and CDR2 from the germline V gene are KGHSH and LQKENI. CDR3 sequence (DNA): TGTGCCAGCTCGGGAGTCATGACAGATACGCAGTATTTT. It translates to CASSGVMTDTQYF.

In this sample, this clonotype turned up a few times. CDR3 coding DNA: TGTGCCATTTCGAACCGGGACAGGGGGCTTCAGTATGGCTACACCTTC. The encoded protein is CAISNRDRGLQYGYTF. The V call is TRBV19, the J call TRBJ1-2; 12 nucleotides agree with TRBD1. The V gene's germline CDR1 is LNHDA and CDR2 SQIVND (reference sequence). J was trimmed by 5 bases and V by 10 bases; bases with no gene match: 14. CDR3 size: 16 residues.

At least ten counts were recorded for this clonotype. In nucleotides, the CDR3 is TGTGCCAGCAGGACAACGGGAGGGGAGGGCAAGCAGTACTTC. This translates into CASRTTGGEGKQYF. J is TRBJ2-7 and V is TRBV12-3 or TRBV12-4, with 8 positions matching TRBD2. The CDR3 is 14 amino acids. Trimming at V came to 6 bases and at J to 8 bases, leaving 12 bases not matched to a gene.

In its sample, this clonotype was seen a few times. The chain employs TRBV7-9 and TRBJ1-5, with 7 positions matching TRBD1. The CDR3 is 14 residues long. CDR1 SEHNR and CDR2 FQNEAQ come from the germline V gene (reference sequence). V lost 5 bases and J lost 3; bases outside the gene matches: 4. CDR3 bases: TGTGCCAGCAGCGCTGGGACAGCCAATCAGCCCCAGCATTTT. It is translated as CASSAGTANQPQHF. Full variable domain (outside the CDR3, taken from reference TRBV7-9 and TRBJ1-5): DTGVSQNPRHKITKRGQNVTFRCDPISEHNRLYWYRQTLGQGPEFLTYFQNEAQLEKSRLLSDRFSAERPKGSFSTLEIQRTEQGDSAMYLCASSAGTANQPQHFGDGTRLSIL.

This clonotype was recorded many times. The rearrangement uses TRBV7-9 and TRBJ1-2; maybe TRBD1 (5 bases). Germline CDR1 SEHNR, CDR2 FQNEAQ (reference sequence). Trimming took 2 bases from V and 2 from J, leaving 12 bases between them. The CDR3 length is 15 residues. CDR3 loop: CASSLKGEGNYGYTF. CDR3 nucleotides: TGTGCCAGCAGCTTAAAAGGGGAAGGGAACTATGGCTACACCTTC. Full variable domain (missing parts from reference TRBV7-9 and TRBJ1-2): DTGVSQNPRHKITKRGQNVTFRCDPISEHNRLYWYRQTLGQGPEFLTYFQNEAQLEKSRLLSDRFSAERPKGSFSTLEIQRTEQGDSAMYLCASSLKGEGNYGYTFGSGTRLTVV.

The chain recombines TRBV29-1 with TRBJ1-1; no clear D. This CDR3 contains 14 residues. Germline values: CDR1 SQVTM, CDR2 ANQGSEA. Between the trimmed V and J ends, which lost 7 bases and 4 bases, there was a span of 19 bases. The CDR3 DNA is TGCAGCGCATACATCGGGAGGGTCGGCACTGAAGCTTTCTTT. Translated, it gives CSAYIGRVGTEAFF.

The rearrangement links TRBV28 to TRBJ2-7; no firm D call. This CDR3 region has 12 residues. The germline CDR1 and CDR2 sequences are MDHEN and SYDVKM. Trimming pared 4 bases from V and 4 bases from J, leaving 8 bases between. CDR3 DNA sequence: TGTGCCAGCAGTTCGTTCGGGTACGAGCAGTACTTC. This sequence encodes CASSSFGYEQYF. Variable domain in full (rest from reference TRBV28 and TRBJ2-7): DVKVTQSSRYLVKRTGEKVFLECVQDMDHENMFWYRQDPGLGLRLIYFSYDVKMKEKGDIPEGYSVSREKKERFSLILESASTNQTSMYLCASSSFGYEQYFGPGTRLTVT.

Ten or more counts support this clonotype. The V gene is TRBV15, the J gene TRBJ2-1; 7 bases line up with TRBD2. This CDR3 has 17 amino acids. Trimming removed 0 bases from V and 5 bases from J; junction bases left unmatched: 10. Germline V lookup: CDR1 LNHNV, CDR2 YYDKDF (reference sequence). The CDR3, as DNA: TGTGCCACCAGCAGAGACCCCGGGGGGAGCCTGGACAATGAGCAGTTCTTC. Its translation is CATSRDPGGSLDNEQFF.

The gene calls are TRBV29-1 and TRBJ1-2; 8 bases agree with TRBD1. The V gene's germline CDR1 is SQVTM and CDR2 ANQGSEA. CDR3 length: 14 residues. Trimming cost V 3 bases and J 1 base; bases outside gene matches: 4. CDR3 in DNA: TGCAGCGTTGACCGGACAGGGAGTAACTATGGCTACACCTTC. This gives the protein CSVDRTGSNYGYTF.

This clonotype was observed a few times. CDR3: CASRMRGGADTQYF. The CDR3 region has the DNA TGTGCCAGCAGGATGCGGGGGGGCGCCGATACGCAGTATTTT. This chain uses TRBV3-1 with TRBJ2-3, with 9 bases that match TRBD2. Germline-derived CDR1 and CDR2 are LGHDT and YNNKEL (reference sequence). V was clipped by 6 bases and J by 6 bases; unmatched bases: 7. The length of the CDR3 is 14 residues.

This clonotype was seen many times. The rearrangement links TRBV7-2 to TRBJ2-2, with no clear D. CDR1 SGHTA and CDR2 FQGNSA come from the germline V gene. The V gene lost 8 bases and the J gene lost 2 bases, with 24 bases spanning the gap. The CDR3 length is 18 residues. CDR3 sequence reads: CASVPRERGTLNTGELFF. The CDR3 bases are TGTGCCAGCGTTCCCCGTGAGCGCGGAACCCTCAACACCGGGGAGCTGTTTTTT. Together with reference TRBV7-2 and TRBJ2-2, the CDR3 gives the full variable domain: GAGVSQSPSNKVTEKGKDVELRCDPISGHTALYWYRQSLGQGLEFLIYFQGNSAPDKSGLPSDRFSAERTGGSVSTLTIQRTQQEDSAVYLCASVPRERGTLNTGELFFGEGSRLTVL.

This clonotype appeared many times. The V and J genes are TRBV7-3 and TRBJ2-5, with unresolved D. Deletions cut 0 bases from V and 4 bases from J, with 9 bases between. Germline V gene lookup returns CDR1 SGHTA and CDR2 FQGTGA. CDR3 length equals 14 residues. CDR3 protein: CASSLTGIGETQYF. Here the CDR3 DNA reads TGTGCCAGCAGCTTAACAGGGATCGGAGAGACCCAGTACTTC.

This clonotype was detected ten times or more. CDR3 amino acids: CAIKDLEGTSYNEQFF. The DNA for the CDR3 is TGTGCCATCAAAGATTTGGAGGGAACGTCCTACAATGAGCAGTTCTTC. The J gene is TRBJ2-1, the V gene TRBV10-3; maybe TRBD2 (6 bases). V was shortened by 7 bases and J by 1 base, with 17 bases between the two germline ends. Germline V gene data show CDR1 as ENHRY and CDR2 as SYGVKD. The CDR3 has 16 residues.

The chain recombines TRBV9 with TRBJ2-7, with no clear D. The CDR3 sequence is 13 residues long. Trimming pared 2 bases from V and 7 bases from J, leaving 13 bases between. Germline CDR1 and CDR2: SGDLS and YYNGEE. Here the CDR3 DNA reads TGTGCCAGCAGCGTCGATGCCCGGACGGAGCAGTACTTC. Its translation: CASSVDARTEQYF.

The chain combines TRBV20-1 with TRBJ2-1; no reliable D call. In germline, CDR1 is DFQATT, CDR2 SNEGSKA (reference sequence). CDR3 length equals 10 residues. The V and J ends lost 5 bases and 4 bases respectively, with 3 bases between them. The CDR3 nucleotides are TGCAGTGCTTGGTACAATGAGCAGTTCTTC. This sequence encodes CSAWYNEQFF.

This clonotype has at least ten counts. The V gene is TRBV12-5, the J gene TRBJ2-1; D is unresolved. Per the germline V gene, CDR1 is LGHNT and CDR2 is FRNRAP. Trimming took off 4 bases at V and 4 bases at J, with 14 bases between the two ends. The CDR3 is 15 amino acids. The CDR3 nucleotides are TGTGCTAGTGGTTCCACCCCAGGCCAGTACAATGAGCAGTTCTTC. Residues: CASGSTPGQYNEQFF. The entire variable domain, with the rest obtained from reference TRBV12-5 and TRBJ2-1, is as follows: DARVTQTPRHKVTEMGQEVTMRCQPILGHNTVFWYRQTMMQGLELLAYFRNRAPLDDSGMPKDRFSAEMPDATLATLKIQPSEPRDSAVYFCASGSTPGQYNEQFFGPGTRLTVL.

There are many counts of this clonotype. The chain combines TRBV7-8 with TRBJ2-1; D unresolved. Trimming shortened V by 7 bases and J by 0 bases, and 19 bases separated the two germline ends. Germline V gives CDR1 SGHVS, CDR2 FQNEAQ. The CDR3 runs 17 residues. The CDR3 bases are TGTGCCAGCATCGCAAGGAGACACCCGAGCTCCTACAATGAGCAGTTCTTC. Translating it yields CASIARRHPSSYNEQFF.

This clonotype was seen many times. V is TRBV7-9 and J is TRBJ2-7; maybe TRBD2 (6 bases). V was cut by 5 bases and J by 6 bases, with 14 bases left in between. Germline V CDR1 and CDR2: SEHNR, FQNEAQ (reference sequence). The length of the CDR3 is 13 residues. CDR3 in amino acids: CASSPPQGLEQYF. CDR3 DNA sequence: TGTGCCAGCAGCCCCCCCCAGGGACTCGAGCAGTACTTC.

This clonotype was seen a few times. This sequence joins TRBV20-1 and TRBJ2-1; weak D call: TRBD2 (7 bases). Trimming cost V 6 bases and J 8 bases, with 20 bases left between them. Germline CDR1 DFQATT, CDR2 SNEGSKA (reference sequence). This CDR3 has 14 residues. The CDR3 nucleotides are TGCAGTGCCACAAAGGGGGGGGCTACGGATGAGCAGTTCTTC. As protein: CSATKGGATDEQFF.

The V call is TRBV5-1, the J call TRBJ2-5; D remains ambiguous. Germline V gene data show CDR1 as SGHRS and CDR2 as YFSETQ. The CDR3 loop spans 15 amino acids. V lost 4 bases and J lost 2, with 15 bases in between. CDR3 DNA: TGCGCCAGCAGCGGACCCGGAACCAAACAAGAGACCCAGTACTTC. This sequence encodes CASSGPGTKQETQYF.

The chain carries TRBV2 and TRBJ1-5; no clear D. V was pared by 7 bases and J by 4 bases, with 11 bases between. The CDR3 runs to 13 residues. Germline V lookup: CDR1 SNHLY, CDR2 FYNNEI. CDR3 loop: CASKGLGNQPQHF. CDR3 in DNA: TGTGCCAGCAAAGGGTTAGGGAATCAGCCCCAGCATTTT.

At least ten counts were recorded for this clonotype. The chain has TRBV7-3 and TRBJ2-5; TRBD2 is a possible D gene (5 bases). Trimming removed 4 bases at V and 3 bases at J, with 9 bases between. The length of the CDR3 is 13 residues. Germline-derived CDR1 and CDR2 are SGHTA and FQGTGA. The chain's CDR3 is CASSSFGEETQYF. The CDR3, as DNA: TGTGCCAGCAGCTCCTTCGGGGAAGAGACCCAGTACTTC.

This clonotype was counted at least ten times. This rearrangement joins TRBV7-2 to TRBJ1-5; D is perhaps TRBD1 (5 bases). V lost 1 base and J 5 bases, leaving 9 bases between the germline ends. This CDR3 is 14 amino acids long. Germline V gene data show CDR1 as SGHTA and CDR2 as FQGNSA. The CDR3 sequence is CASSLVGGDQPQHF. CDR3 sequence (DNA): TGTGCCAGCAGCTTAGTGGGGGGGGATCAGCCCCAGCATTTT.

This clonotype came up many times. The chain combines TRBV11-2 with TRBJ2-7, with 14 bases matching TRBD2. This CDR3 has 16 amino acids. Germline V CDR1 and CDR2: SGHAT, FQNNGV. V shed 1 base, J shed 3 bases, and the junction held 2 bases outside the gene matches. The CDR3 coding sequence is TGTGCCAGCAGCTTAGGGGGACTAGCGGGAGTCTACGAGCAGTACTTC. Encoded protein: CASSLGGLAGVYEQYF.

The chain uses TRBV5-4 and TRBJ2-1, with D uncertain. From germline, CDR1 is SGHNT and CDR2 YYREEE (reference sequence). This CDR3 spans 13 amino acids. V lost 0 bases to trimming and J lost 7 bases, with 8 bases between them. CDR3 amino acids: CASSLELRNEQFF. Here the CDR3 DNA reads TGTGCCAGCAGCTTGGAGTTGAGGAATGAGCAGTTCTTC.

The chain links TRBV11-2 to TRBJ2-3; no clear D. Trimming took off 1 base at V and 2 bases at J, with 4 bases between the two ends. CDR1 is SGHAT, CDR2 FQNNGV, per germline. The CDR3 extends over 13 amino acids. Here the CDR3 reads CASSLADTDTQYF. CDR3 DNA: TGTGCCAGCAGCTTAGCGGACACAGATACGCAGTATTTT.

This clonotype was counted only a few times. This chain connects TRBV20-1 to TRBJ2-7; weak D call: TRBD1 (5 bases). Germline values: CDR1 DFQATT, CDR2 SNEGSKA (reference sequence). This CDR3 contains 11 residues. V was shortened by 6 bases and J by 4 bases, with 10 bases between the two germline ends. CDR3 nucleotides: TGCAGTGCCAGGGCAAATTACGAGCAGTACTTC. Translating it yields CSARANYEQYF.

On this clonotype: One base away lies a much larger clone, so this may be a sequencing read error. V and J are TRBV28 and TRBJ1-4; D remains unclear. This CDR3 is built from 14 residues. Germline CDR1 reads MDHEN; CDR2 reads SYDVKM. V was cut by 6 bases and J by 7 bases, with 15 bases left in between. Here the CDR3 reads CASRPRVMSEKLFF. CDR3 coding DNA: TGTGCCAGCAGACCCCGGGTCATGAGTGAAAAACTGTTTTTT.

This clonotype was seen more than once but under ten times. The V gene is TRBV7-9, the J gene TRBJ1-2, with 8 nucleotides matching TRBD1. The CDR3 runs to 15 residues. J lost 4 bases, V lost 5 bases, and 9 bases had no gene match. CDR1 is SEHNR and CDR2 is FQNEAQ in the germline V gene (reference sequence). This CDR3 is CASSVHRGEVYGYTF. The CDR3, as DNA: TGTGCCAGCAGCGTACACAGGGGGGAGGTCTATGGCTACACCTTC.